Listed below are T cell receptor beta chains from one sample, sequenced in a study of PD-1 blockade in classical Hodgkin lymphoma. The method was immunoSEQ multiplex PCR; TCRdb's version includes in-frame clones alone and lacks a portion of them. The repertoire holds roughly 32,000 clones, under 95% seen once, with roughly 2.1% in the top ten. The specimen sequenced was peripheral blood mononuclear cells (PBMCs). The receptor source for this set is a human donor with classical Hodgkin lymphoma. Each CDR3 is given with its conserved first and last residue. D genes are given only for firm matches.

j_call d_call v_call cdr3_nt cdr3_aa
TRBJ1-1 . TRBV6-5 TGTGCCAGCACCCAATACACCGGGGAAGCTTTCTTT CASTQYTGEAFF
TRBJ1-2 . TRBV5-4 TGTGCCAGCAGCTTGGACGGCCGAGGGAACTATGGCTACACCTTC CASSLDGRGNYGYTF
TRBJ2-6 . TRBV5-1 TGCGCCAGCAGACCTGGGTCCGGGGCCAACGTCCTGACTTTC CASRPGSGANVLTF
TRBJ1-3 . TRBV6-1 TGTGCCAGCAGACAGGGTATCGGAAACACCATATATTTT CASRQGIGNTIYF
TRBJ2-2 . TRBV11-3 TGTGCCAGCAGCTTTCGCACCGGGGAGCTGTTTTTT CASSFRTGELFF
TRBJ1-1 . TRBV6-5 TGTGCCACATCACCCGGACGGCCGAACACTGAAGCTTTCTTT CATSPGRPNTEAFF
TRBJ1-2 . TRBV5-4 TGTGCCAGCAGCTTGTCAGGGGACTATGGCTACACCTTC CASSLSGDYGYTF
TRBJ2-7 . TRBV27 TGTGCCAGCAGTTTAGGACCTCAATACGAGCAGTACTTC CASSLGPQYEQYF
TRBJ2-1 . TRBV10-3 TGTGCCATCAGTGACCCGGACGGCTACAATGAGCAGTTCTTC CAISDPDGYNEQFF
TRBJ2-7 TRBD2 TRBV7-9 TGTGCCAGCAGCTTAAATTCGGGGGGAGGGGTCTTTTCCCTCTACGAGCAGTACTTC CASSLNSGGGVFSLYEQYF
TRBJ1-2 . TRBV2 TGTGCCAGCAAGGTGGAGAAAAACTATGGCTACACCTTC CASKVEKNYGYTF
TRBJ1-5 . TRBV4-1 TGCGCCAGCAGCTTTAGGTACCTCCGGGACACAAATCAGCCCCAGCATTTT CASSFRYLRDTNQPQHF
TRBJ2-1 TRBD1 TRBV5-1 TGCGCCAGCAGCTTGGGGGGGACAGTAGTGAATGAGCAGTTCTTC CASSLGGTVVNEQFF
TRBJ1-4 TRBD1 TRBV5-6 TGTGCCAGCAGCTTCATTCTGGACAGGGACCGTAGGGGCCATGAAAAACTGTTTTTT CASSFILDRDRRGHEKLFF
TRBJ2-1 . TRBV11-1 TGTGCCAGCAGCTTAAACCACCAAACGGAGTTCTTC CASSLNHQTEFF
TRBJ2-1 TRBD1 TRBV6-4 TGTGCCAGCAGTCCCGGGACAGGGCCCAATGAGCAGTTCTTC CASSPGTGPNEQFF
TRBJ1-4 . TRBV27 TGTGCCAGCAGTTTATCGGGGATAACGGGGGAAAAACTGTTTTTT CASSLSGITGEKLFF